This T cell receptor (beta chain) stems from a study of blood T cell repertoires in COVID-19. Measured with immunoSEQ multiplex PCR; TCRdb has only the in-frame clones, and not every one. The sample lists approximately 350,000 clones, about 88% occurring once. V shed 6 bases, J shed 13 bases, and the junction held 9 bases outside the gene matches. Germline loops: CDR1 SQVTM, CDR2 ANQGSEA. The CDR3 spans 11 residues. This chain uses TRBV29-1 with TRBJ1-5; TRBD1 agrees at 7 bases. The clonotype comes from a woman aged 30 to 39 who had recovered from COVID-19. The sample comprised PBMCs or T cells enriched from blood (not recorded which). The CDR3: CSVLDRTGQHF. CDR3 nucleotides: TGCAGCGTCCTTGACCGGACAGGACAGCATTTT.